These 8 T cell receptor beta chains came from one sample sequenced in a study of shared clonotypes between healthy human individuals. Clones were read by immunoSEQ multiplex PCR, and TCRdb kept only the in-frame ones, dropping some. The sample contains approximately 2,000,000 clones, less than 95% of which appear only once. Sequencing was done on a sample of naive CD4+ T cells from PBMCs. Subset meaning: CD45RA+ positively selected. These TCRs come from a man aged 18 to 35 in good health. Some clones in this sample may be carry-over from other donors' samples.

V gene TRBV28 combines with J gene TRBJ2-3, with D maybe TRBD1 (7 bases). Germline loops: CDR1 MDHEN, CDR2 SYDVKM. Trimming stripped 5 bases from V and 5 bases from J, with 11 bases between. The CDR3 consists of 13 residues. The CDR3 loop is CASSQGGIDTQYF. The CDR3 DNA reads TGTGCCAGCAGTCAGGGGGGAATAGATACGCAGTATTTT.

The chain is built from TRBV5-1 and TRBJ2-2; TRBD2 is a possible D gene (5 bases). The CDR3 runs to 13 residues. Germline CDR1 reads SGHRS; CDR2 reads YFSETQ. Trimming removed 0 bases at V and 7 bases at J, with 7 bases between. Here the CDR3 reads CASSLGGNGELFF. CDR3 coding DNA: TGCGCCAGCAGCTTGGGAGGGAACGGGGAGCTGTTTTTT. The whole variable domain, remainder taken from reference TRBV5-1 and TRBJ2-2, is KAGVTQTPRYLIKTRGQQVTLSCSPISGHRSVSWYQQTPGQGLQFLFEYFSETQRNKGNFPGRFSGRQFSNSRSEMNVSTLELGDSALYLCASSLGGNGELFFGEGSRLTVL.

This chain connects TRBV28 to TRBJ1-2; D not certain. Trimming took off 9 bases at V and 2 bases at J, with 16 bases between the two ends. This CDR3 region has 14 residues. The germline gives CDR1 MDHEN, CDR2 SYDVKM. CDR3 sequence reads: CASILTGPNYGYTF. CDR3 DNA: TGTGCCAGTATACTAACGGGCCCCAACTATGGCTACACCTTC.

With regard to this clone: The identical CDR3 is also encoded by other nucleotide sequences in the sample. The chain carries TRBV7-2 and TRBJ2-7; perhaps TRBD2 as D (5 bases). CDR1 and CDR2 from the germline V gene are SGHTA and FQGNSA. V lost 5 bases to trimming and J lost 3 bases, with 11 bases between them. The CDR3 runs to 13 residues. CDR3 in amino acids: CASSPPSGYEQYF. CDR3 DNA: TGTGCCAGCAGCCCCCCCAGCGGCTACGAGCAGTACTTC.

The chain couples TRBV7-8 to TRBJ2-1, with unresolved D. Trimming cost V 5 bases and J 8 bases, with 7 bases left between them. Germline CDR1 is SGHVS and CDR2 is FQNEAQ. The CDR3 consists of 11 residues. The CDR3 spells CASSPLHEQFF. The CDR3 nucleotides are TGTGCCAGCAGCCCCCTCCATGAGCAGTTCTTC.

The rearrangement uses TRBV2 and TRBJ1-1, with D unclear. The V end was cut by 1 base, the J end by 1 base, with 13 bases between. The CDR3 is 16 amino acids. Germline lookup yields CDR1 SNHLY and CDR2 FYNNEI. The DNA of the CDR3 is TGTGCCAGCAGTGAAGATGGGGAGGCGGGGAACACTGAAGCTTTCTTT. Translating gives CASSEDGEAGNTEAFF.

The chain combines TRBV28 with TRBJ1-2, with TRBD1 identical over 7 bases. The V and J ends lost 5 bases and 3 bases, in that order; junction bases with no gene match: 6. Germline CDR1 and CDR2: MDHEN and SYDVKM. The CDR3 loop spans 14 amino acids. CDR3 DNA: TGTGCCAGCAGTGAGGGGGCATTGGACTATGGCTACACCTTC. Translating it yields CASSEGALDYGYTF.

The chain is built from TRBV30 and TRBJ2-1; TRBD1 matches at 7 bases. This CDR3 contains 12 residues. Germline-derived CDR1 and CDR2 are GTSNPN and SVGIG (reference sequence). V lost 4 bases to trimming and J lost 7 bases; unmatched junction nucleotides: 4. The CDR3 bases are TGTGCCTGGACCCCACAGGGGAATGAGCAGTTCTTC. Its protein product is CAWTPQGNEQFF. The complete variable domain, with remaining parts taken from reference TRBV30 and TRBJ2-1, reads SQTIHQWPATLVQPVGSPLSLECTVEGTSNPNLYWYRQAAGRGLQLLFYSVGIGQISSEVPQNLSASRPQDRQFILSSKKLLLSDSGFYLCAWTPQGNEQFFGPGTRLTVL.